This is a list of T cell receptor beta chains from one sample in a study of follicular helper T cells after annual influenza vaccination. Profiled with immunoSEQ multiplex PCR; TCRdb holds only in-frame clones, not every one. The table shows about 11,000 clones, with about 82% occurring only once. Specimen: CXCR5- memory CD4+ T cells sorted from blood, collected 6 weeks after influenza vaccination. All receptors derive from an adult who received the influenza vaccine. Each CDR3 is given with its conserved first and last residue. D genes are given only for firm matches. Size is omitted from some rows. Given values are once, few, many or a class for expanded clones.

V	D	J	size	DNA	CDR3
TRBV7-2	NA	TRBJ1-2	NA	TGTGCCAGCAGCTTAGCAGGGACCGCAGCGGGCTATGGCTACACCTTC	CASSLAGTAAGYGYTF
TRBV11-2	NA	TRBJ2-7	NA	TGTGCCAGCAGCTTAGCCGGAATTCCCTACGAGCAGTACTTC	CASSLAGIPYEQYF
TRBV19	NA	TRBJ2-5	NA	TGTGCCAGTAGTATGAAGGGAGGAGAGACCCAGTACTTC	CASSMKGGETQYF
TRBV19	NA	TRBJ1-1	few	TGTGCCAGTAGCAGGAGGGCGTCAGGGAACACTGAAGCTTTCTTT	CASSRRASGNTEAFF
TRBV5-4	NA	TRBJ2-5	NA	TGTGCCAGCAGCCTTGGGATTCAAGAGACCCAGTACTTC	CASSLGIQETQYF
TRBV7-8	NA	TRBJ2-2	NA	TGTGCCAGCAGCCGCAATCCGATCGGGGAGACCGGGGAGCTGTTTTTT	CASSRNPIGETGELFF
TRBV10-1	NA	TRBJ2-7	few	TGCGCCAGCAGTGAGTCAGGGGACGAGCAGTACTTC	CASSESGDEQYF
TRBV15	NA	TRBJ2-7	NA	TGTGCCACCAGCAGAGAATCGACCGGGGAGTACGAGCAGTACTTC	CATSRESTGEYEQYF
TRBV7-9	NA	TRBJ1-3	NA	TGTGCCAGCAGCTCTCAGGGGATCTCTGGAAACACCATATATTTT	CASSSQGISGNTIYF
TRBV19	TRBD2	TRBJ2-1	once	TGTGCCAGTAGTAGTGAGCGGGAGGGCCGGGCTGAGCAGTTCTTC	CASSSEREGRAEQFF
TRBV2	TRBD1	TRBJ1-5	few	TGTGCCAGCGGGACAGAGCGCAATCAGCCCCAGCATTTT	CASGTERNQPQHF
TRBV25-1	TRBD1	TRBJ1-4	NA	TGTGCCAGCAGTGGGGGACAGGGAGAAAAACTGTTTTTT	CASSGGQGEKLFF
TRBV18	NA	TRBJ2-7	once	TGTGCCAGCTCACCGATACTGATTAATCCCTACGAGCAGTACTTC	CASSPILINPYEQYF
TRBV7-9	TRBD1	TRBJ2-1	NA	TGTGCCAGCAGCCGGGACAGATTAACCTACAATGAGCAGTTCTTC	CASSRDRLTYNEQFF
TRBV9	TRBD1	TRBJ1-1	few	TGTGCCAGCAGCACCTCGGGACAGACGAACACTGAAGCTTTCTTT	CASSTSGQTNTEAFF
TRBV6-4	TRBD2	TRBJ2-5	NA	TGTGCCAGCAAAATCGGGACTAGCGGCTTTCAAGAGACCCAGTACTTC	CASKIGTSGFQETQYF
TRBV5-4	TRBD1	TRBJ1-2	few	TGTGCCAGCCGCGACAGGGGGGGCTATGGCTACACCTTC	CASRDRGGYGYTF
TRBV20-1	NA	TRBJ2-1	NA	TGCAGTGCTAGTTACGGGGTTGAGCAGTTCTTC	CSASYGVEQFF
TRBV4-2	TRBD1	TRBJ1-2	NA	TGTGCCAGCAGCCGGATCGACAGGGGCTATGGCTACACCTTC	CASSRIDRGYGYTF
TRBV18	NA	TRBJ2-5	NA	TGTGCCAGCTCACTCAACGGGGAGCAAGAGACCCAGTACTTC	CASSLNGEQETQYF
TRBV4-2	NA	TRBJ2-3	NA	TGTGCCAGCAACCGGGACTTAGCAGATACGCAGTATTTT	CASNRDLADTQYF
TRBV6-5	NA	TRBJ2-7	NA	TGTGCCAGCAGTTTCCAAGCGGGTCCCGCCTACTTC	CASSFQAGPAYF
TRBV19	NA	TRBJ1-2	few	TGTGCCAGTAGTGATCCTGGGAAGGGGGATGGCTACACCTTC	CASSDPGKGDGYTF
TRBV19	TRBD1	TRBJ1-5	NA	TGTGCCAGTAATACGAACAGGGGTCAGCCCCAGCATTTT	CASNTNRGQPQHF
TRBV6-6	NA	TRBJ1-1	NA	TGTGCCAGCAGTTACGACAGCCCGAACACTGAAGCTTTCTTT	CASSYDSPNTEAFF
TRBV5-6	NA	TRBJ1-5	NA	TGTGCCAGCAGCTTGCGGAGTCAGGGTCAGCCCCAGCATTTT	CASSLRSQGQPQHF
TRBV5-1	NA	TRBJ1-2	NA	TGCGCCAGCAGCGAACAGGCGAACTATGGCTACACCTTC	CASSEQANYGYTF
TRBV19	NA	TRBJ2-5	NA	TGTGCCAGTAGTAGGGCCGGGACATATCAAGAGACCCAGTACTTC	CASSRAGTYQETQYF
TRBV5-3	TRBD1	TRBJ1-2	NA	TGTGCCAGAAGCTTTTCCCCGACAGGGGTATTTCTCTATGGCTACACCTTC	CARSFSPTGVFLYGYTF
TRBV10-3	TRBD1	TRBJ2-5	NA	TGTGCCATCAGGGGATCAGGGGGCGAGACCCAGTACTTC	CAIRGSGGETQYF
TRBV6-1	NA	TRBJ2-7	NA	TGTGCCAGCAGTGAGGGCAGAACCTACGAGCAGTACTTC	CASSEGRTYEQYF
TRBV28	NA	TRBJ2-2	NA	TGTGCCAGCAGTTTGAACGATAGGTACACCGGGGAGCTGTTTTTT	CASSLNDRYTGELFF
TRBV5-1	TRBD1	TRBJ2-3	NA	TGCGCCAGCAGCAAGACAGGGATCAGCACAGATACGCAGTATTTT	CASSKTGISTDTQYF
TRBV6-1	NA	TRBJ1-5	NA	TGTGCCAGCAGTGAACAGGGACAAGACAATCAGCCCCAGCATTTT	CASSEQGQDNQPQHF
TRBV2	NA	TRBJ2-7	few	TGTGCCAGCAGTGTACGGCCACTACCGAGCTCCTACGAGCAGTACTTC	CASSVRPLPSSYEQYF
TRBV28	TRBD1	TRBJ1-5	few	TGTGCCAGCAGTCGCACCGGGACAGGCCATCAGCCCCAGCATTTT	CASSRTGTGHQPQHF
TRBV9	NA	TRBJ1-4	NA	TGTGCCAGCAGCGCTGGGGCTAATGAAAAACTGTTTTTT	CASSAGANEKLFF
TRBV6-5	NA	TRBJ1-5	NA	TGTGCCTCCGCCATTGGGGTGACTCAGCCCCAGCATTTT	CASAIGVTQPQHF
TRBV7-2	TRBD1	TRBJ2-2	NA	TGTGCCAGCAGCTCACGGACAGGGGGCACCGGGGAGCTGTTTTTT	CASSSRTGGTGELFF
TRBV28	TRBD1	TRBJ2-7	NA	TGTGCCAGCAGCTTCTCCACAGGGGGCTACGAGCAGTACTTC	CASSFSTGGYEQYF
TRBV5-4	TRBD2	TRBJ2-1	NA	TGTGCCAGCAGCTACCTAGCGGGAGAGTCCTACAATGAGCAGTTCTTC	CASSYLAGESYNEQFF
TRBV28	TRBD1	TRBJ1-2	few	TGTGCCACGGGACAGGGATCTGGCTATGGCTACACCTTC	CATGQGSGYGYTF
TRBV6-6	NA	TRBJ1-2	once	TGTGCCAGCAGTTACTCGATATGGCAGGGTAATGGCTACACCTTC	CASSYSIWQGNGYTF
TRBV7-2	NA	TRBJ2-1	NA	TGTGCCAGCAGCTTCAGCGGTTACAATGAGCAGTTCTTC	CASSFSGYNEQFF
TRBV28	NA	TRBJ2-2	NA	TGTGCCAGCAGTACGGTAACCGGGGAGCTGTTTTTT	CASSTVTGELFF
TRBV27	NA	TRBJ2-7	few	TGTGCCAGCAGTTCCACCTACGAGCAGTACTTC	CASSSTYEQYF
TRBV14	NA	TRBJ2-1	few	TGTGCCAGCAGCCAAGATCAAGTATACAATGAGCAGTTCTTC	CASSQDQVYNEQFF
TRBV5-6	NA	TRBJ1-1	NA	TGTGCCAGCAGCCCGGCCGGGACAATGAACACTGAAGCTTTCTTT	CASSPAGTMNTEAFF
TRBV9	NA	TRBJ2-1	NA	TGTGCCAGCAGCGTAGCATTGGAGCAGTTCTTC	CASSVALEQFF
TRBV7-2	TRBD2	TRBJ2-7	NA	TGTGCCAGCAGCTTAGCCGATCGCGGGAGGGTCGACGAGCAGTACTTC	CASSLADRGRVDEQYF